This T cell receptor (beta chain) stems from a study of monozygotic twins with inflammatory bowel disease. CDR3 length: 15 amino acids. The germline V gene encodes CDR1 KGHSH and CDR2 LQKENI. TCRdb reprocessed the 5' RACE reads, with one entry per CDR3 protein and no DNA. This table holds roughly 320,000 distinct CDR3 sequences. This chain uses TRBV18 with TRBJ2-5. The clonotype originates from a human donor with ulcerative colitis or Crohn's disease, or a healthy co-twin of an affected twin (not recorded which). What was sequenced was blood. The CDR3 reads CASSPWASNWETQYF.